This record looks at one T cell receptor beta chain sequence and its context. The data were taken from a study of blood T cell repertoires in COVID-19. As for the study in general: T cells, B-cell-depleted T cells, or PBMCs provided the cDNA or gDNA that served as material.

In the original workflow: Amplification of reference gene primers was used by the study to estimate nucleated cell counts. The method was immunoSEQ multiplex PCR; TCRdb's version includes in-frame clones alone and lacks a portion of them. Clone size and V and J calls were adopted from that table, with D and trimming inferred from the DNA. Among about 10,000 clones listed, more than 85% were seen once. Trimming took 4 bases from V and 4 from J, leaving 10 bases between them. The CDR3 has 13 amino acids. The germline CDR1 and CDR2 sequences are SNHLY and FYNNEI. The source material was peripheral blood. This clonotype was sampled from a woman in her fifties or sixties with active COVID-19. The chain couples TRBV2 to TRBJ1-2, with D perhaps matching TRBD1 (5 bases). The chain's CDR3 is CASSVGGGYGYTF. The CDR3 nucleotides are TGTGCCAGCAGTGTGGGGGGAGGCTATGGCTACACCTTC.